Below are 8 T cell receptor beta chains sequenced from a single sample in a study of blood T cell repertoires in COVID-19. Libraries were prepared by immunoSEQ multiplex PCR; TCRdb keeps only in-frame clonotypes and omits some of them. Among over 100,000 clones listed, roughly 86% were seen once. Sample: peripheral blood. The source is a man aged 35 to 55 with acute or convalescent COVID-19.

J is TRBJ2-5 and V is TRBV5-4, with D tentatively TRBD1 (5 bases). Germline lookup yields CDR1 SGHNT and CDR2 YYREEE (reference sequence). With 1 base removed from V and 3 bases from J, the gap between germline ends came to 10 bases. The CDR3 totals 14 residues. As DNA, the CDR3 is TGTGCCAGCAGCTTGAAGGGGCTAGAAGAGACCCAGTACTTC. It translates to CASSLKGLEETQYF.

The CDR3 DNA follows: TGTGCCAGCAGTTTAATAGCGGGGGTTTCCGGGGAGCTGTTTTTT. Its translation is CASSLIAGVSGELFF. The V call is TRBV27, the J call TRBJ2-2; the match to TRBD2 covers 9 bases. The length of the CDR3 is 15 residues. The V gene's germline CDR1 is MNHEY and CDR2 SMNVEV (reference sequence). The V gene end was trimmed by 2 bases and the J gene end by 6 bases; junction bases not matched to a gene: 4.

V gene TRBV6-5 combines with J gene TRBJ2-7; 9 nucleotides line up with TRBD2. J lost 1 base, V lost 8 bases, and 6 bases had no gene match. Per germline, CDR1 MNHEY and CDR2 SVGAGI. CDR3 length equals 14 residues. The CDR3 nucleotides read TGTGCCAGCGCTTCTAGCGGGGAGTCCTACGAGCAGTACTTC. Translated: CASASSGESYEQYF.

V and J are TRBV19 and TRBJ2-1; 11 nucleotides align to TRBD2. CDR3 length equals 14 residues. After removal of 4 bases from V and 8 bases from J, the junction contained 4 bases not matched to a gene. Germline CDR1 and CDR2: LNHDA and SQIVND (reference sequence). DNA for the CDR3: TGTGCCAGTAGTAGTAGCGGGAGGGCCGATGAGCAGTTCTTC. Translation: CASSSSGRADEQFF.

This clone was recorded only once. The chain couples TRBV12-3 or TRBV12-4 to TRBJ2-5; 8 bases are a match to TRBD1. CDR3 length equals 13 residues. The J segment lost 7 bases and the V segment lost 6 bases, leaving 7 bases of the junction unmatched. CDR3 in amino acids: CASRVTGAGTQYF. The DNA of the CDR3 is TGTGCCAGCAGGGTGACAGGGGCGGGGACCCAGTACTTC.

The chain uses TRBV30 and TRBJ1-2, with D uncertain. The CDR3 spans 13 residues. Between the trimmed V and J ends, which lost 0 bases and 5 bases, there was a span of 10 bases. The germline V gene has CDR1 GTSNPN and CDR2 SVGIG (reference sequence). The DNA of the CDR3 is TGTGCCTGGAGTGTTGTAGCCGATTATGGCTACACCTTC. It encodes CAWSVVADYGYTF.

The chain uses TRBV6-5 and TRBJ1-2; 9 bases match TRBD1. V was pared by 10 bases and J by 4 bases, with 7 bases of the junction left unmatched. Per germline, CDR1 MNHEY and CDR2 SVGAGI. CDR3 size: 13 residues. CDR3 bases: TGTGCCACCGGACAGGGGCGGGGCTATGGCTACACCTTC. Translation gives CATGQGRGYGYTF.

CDR3 DNA sequence: TGTGCCAGCAGCCCCGGTAGGGGCGGGCAGTATTTT. Amino acid sequence: CASSPGRGGQYF. V usage is TRBV7-2 and J usage is TRBJ2-3; a possible D gene is TRBD1 (5 bases). CDR1 SGHTA and CDR2 FQGNSA come from the germline V gene. The V end lost 5 bases, the J end lost 11 bases, and 14 bases lay between the germline ends. CDR3 length: 12 amino acids.